The clone carrying this T cell receptor (beta chain) turned up a few times. Its matching antigen is unknown. With 5 bases clipped from V and 8 bases from J, the junction kept 4 bases outside the gene matches. CDR1 MNHNY and CDR2 SVGAGI come from the germline V gene (reference sequence). The CDR3 contains 12 residues. Sorted libraries were derived from roughly 910,000 CD4+ or CD8+ T cells. The entry originates in a study of neurological immune-mediated disorders. Whole-study results and caveats: CDR3 amino acid sequences of expanded clones were not shared across subjects, a result suggesting private repertoires in all groups.

Template-switch 5'RACE cDNA synthesis added a 10-nucleotide unique molecular identifier. TCRdb ran MiXCR on the 5' RACE reads and lists one entry per CDR3 protein. The top ten hold approximately 2% of the sample, which has tens of thousands of distinct CDR3 sequences, 3.5% to 4% seen once. The sequencing input was CD4+ T cells from blood. This TCR came from a woman aged 40-49 years with multiple sclerosis. This sequence joins TRBV6-6 and TRBJ1-2; the match to TRBD1 covers 8 bases. The CDR3 spells CASSPQGDGYTF. Here the CDR3 DNA reads TGTGCCAGCAGTCCACAGGGGGACGGCTACACCTTC.